The T cell receptor beta chain described here comes from a study of PD-1 blockade in mismatch repair-deficient tumors. Sequencing used immunoSEQ multiplex PCR; TCRdb keeps in-frame clones, though not all of them. The sample yields tens of thousands of clones, roughly 77% seen once. CDR1 is SGHRS, CDR2 YFSETQ, per germline. CDR3 length: 14 residues. V was cut by 4 bases and J by 3 bases, with 12 bases left in between. A few pembrolizumab responders had their TCRs sequenced. The TCR comes from an adult with mismatch repair-deficient cancer. The sequencing here drew on peripheral blood, taken 4 weeks after starting pembrolizumab. The rearrangement joins TRBV5-1 to TRBJ2-3; TRBD2 is a possible D gene (6 bases). The CDR3 DNA reads as TGCGCCAGCAGCCTGACTAGTAGAACAGATACGCAGTATTTT. Translation gives CASSLTSRTDTQYF.